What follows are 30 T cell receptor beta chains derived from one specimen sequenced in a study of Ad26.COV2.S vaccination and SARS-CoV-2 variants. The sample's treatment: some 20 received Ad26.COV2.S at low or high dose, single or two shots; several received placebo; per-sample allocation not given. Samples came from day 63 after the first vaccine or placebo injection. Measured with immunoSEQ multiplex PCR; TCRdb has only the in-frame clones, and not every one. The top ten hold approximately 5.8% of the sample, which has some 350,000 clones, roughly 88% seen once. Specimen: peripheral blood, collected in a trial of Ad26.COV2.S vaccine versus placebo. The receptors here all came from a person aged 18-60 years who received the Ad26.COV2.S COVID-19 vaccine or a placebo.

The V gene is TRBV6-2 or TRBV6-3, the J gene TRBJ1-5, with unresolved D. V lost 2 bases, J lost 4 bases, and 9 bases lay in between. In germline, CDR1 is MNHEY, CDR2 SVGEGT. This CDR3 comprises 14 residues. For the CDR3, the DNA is TGTGCCAGCAGTTACGGCAGTCTTAATCAGCCCCAGCATTTT. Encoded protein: CASSYGSLNQPQHF.

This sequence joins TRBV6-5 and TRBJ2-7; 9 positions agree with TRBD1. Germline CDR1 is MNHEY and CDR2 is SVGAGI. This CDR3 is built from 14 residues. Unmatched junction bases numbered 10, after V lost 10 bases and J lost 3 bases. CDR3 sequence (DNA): TGTGCCACCAAATCGGGACAGGGCGGCTACGAGCAGTACTTC. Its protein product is CATKSGQGGYEQYF.

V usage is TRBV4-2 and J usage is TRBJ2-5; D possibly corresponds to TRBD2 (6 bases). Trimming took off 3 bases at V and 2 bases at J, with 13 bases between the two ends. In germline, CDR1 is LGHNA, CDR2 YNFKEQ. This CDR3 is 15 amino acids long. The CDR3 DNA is TGTGCCAGCAGCCAGGGGCCGGGACTGCAAGAGACCCAGTACTTC. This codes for CASSQGPGLQETQYF.

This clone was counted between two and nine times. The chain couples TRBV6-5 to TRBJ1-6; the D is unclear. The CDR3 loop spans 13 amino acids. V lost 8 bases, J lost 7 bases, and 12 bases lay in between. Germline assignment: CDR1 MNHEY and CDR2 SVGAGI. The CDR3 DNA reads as TGTGCCAGCGCGCGGGTCTGGAATTCACCCCTCCACTTT. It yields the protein CASARVWNSPLHF.

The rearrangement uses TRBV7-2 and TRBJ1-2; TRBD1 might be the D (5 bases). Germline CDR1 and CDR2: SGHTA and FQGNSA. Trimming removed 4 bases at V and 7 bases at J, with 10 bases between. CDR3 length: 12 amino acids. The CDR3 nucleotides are TGTGCCAGCAGCTCCAGGGCCCTTGGCTACACCTTC. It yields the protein CASSSRALGYTF.

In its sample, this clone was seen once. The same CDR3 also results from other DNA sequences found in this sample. The CDR3 is CASSATGNYGYTF. DNA for the CDR3: TGTGCCAGCAGCGCCACAGGGAACTATGGCTACACCTTC. J is TRBJ1-2 and V is TRBV9; D is perhaps TRBD1 (6 bases). V lost 3 bases to trimming and J lost 2 bases, with 8 bases between them. In germline, CDR1 is SGDLS, CDR2 YYNGEE. This CDR3 spans 13 amino acids.

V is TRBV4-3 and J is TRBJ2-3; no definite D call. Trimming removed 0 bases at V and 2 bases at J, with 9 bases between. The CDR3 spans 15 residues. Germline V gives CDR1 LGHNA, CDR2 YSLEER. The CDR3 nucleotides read TGCGCCAGCAGCCAAGACATAACTCCCACAGATACGCAGTATTTT. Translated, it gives CASSQDITPTDTQYF.

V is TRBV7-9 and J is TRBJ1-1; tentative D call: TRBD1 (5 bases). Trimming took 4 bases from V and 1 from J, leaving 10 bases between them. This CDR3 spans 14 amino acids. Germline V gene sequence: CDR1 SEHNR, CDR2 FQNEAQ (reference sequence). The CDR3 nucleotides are TGTGCCAGCAGCTCCCCCGGGGCGAACACTGAAGCTTTCTTT. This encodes CASSSPGANTEAFF. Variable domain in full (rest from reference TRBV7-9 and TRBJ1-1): DTGVSQNPRHKITKRGQNVTFRCDPISEHNRLYWYRQTLGQGPEFLTYFQNEAQLEKSRLLSDRFSAERPKGSFSTLEIQRTEQGDSAMYLCASSSPGANTEAFFGQGTRLTVV.

The CDR3 nucleotides read TGTGCCAGCAGCGCCGGGACAGGACTTTATGGCTACACCTTC. Translated: CASSAGTGLYGYTF. The V call is TRBV7-2, the J call TRBJ1-2; 8 bases are shared with TRBD1. In germline, CDR1 is SGHTA, CDR2 FQGNSA. This CDR3 region has 14 residues. Trimming at V came to 5 bases and at J to 5 bases, leaving 7 bases not matched to a gene.

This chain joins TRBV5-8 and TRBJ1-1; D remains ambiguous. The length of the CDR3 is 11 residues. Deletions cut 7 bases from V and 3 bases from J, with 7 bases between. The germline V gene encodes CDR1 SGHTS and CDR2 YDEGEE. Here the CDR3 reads CASVIDTEAFF. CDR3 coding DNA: TGTGCCAGCGTCATCGACACTGAAGCTTTCTTT.

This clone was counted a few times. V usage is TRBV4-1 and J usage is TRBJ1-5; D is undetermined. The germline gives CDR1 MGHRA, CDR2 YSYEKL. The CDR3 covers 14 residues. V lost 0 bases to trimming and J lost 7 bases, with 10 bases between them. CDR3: CASSQEGSWQPQHF. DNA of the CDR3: TGCGCCAGCAGCCAAGAAGGGAGTTGGCAGCCCCAGCATTTT.

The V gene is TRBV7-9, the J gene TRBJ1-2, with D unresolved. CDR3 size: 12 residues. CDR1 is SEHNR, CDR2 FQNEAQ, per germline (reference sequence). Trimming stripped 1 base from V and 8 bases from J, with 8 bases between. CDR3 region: CASSLDKTGYTF. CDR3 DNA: TGTGCCAGCAGCTTAGACAAAACGGGCTACACCTTC.

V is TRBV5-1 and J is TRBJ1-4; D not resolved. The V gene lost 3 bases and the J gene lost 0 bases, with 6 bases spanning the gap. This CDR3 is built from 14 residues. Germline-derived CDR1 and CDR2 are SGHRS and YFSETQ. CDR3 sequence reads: CASSSKATNEKLFF. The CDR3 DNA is TGCGCCAGCAGCTCTAAGGCAACTAATGAAAAACTGTTTTTT.

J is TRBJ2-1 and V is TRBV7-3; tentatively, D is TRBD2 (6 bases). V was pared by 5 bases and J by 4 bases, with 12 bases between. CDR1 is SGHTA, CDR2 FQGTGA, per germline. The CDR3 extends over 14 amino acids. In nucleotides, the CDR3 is TGTGCCAGCAGCCCAGTGGGAGGTTACAATGAGCAGTTCTTC. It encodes CASSPVGGYNEQFF.

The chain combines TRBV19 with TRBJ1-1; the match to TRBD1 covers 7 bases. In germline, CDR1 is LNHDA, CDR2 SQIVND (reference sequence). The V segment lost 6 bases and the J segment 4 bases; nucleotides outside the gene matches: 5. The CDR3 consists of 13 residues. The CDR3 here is CASRIQGPTEAFF. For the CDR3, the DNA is TGTGCCAGTAGGATACAGGGGCCCACTGAAGCTTTCTTT.

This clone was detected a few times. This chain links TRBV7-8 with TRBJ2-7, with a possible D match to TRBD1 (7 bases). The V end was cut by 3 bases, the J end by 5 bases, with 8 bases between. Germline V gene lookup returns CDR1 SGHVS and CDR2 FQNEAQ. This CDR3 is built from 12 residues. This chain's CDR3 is CASSFRGDEQYV. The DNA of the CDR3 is TGTGCCAGCAGCTTCAGGGGGGACGAGCAGTACGTC.

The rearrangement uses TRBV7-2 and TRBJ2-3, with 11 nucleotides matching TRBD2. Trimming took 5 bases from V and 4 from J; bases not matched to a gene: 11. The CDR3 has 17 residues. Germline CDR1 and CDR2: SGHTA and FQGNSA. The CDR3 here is CASSRYTSGGRSDTQYF. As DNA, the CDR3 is TGTGCCAGCAGCCGCTATACTAGCGGGGGTAGGTCAGATACGCAGTATTTT.

CDR3 nucleotide sequence: TGTGCCAGCAGTTACTCGAGACTTCCCGGGGATACGCAGTATTTT. Its translation: CASSYSRLPGDTQYF. This chain uses TRBV6-2 or TRBV6-3 with TRBJ2-3; D unresolved. The V gene's germline CDR1 is MNHEY and CDR2 SVGEGT. With 0 bases removed from V and 6 bases from J, the gap between germline ends came to 13 bases. The CDR3 covers 15 residues.

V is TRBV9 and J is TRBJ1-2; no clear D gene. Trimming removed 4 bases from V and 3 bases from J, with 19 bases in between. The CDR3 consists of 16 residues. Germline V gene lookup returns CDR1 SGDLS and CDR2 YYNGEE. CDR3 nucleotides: TGTGCCAGCAGCCCCGGAGTGGGTATTTGGGACTATGGCTACACCTTC. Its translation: CASSPGVGIWDYGYTF.

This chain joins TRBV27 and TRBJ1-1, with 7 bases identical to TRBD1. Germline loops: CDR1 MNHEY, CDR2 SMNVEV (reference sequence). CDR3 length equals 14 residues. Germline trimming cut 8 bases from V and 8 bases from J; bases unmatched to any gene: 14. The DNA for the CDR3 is TGTGCCAGCCATAACCGGGACAGTCTACTAGAAGCTTTCTTT. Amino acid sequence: CASHNRDSLLEAFF.

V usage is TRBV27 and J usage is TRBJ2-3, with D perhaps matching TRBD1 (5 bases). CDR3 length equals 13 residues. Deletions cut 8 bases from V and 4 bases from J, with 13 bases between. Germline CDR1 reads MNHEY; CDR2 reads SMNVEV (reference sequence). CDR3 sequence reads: CASARVFADTQYF. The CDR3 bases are TGTGCCAGCGCCAGGGTTTTCGCAGATACGCAGTATTTT.

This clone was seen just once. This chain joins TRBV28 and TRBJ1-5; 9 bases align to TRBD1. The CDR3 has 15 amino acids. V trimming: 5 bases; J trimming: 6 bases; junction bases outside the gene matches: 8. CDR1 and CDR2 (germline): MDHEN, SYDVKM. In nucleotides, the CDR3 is TGTGCCAGCAGTCGCTTGACAGGGGGTAGTCAGCCCCAGCATTTT. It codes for CASSRLTGGSQPQHF.

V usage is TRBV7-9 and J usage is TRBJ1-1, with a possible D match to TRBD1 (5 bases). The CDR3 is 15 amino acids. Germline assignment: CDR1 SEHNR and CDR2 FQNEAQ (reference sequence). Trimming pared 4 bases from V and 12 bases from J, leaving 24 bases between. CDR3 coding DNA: TGTGCCAGCAGCTCCAGCGGGGTGGGGGAGTTGAACACTTTCTTT. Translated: CASSSSGVGELNTFF.

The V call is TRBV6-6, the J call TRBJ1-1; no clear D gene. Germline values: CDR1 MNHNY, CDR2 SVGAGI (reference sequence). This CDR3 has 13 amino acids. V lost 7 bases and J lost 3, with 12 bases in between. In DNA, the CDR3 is TGTGCCAGCAACGGGTGGGAGGACACTGAAGCTTTCTTT. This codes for CASNGWEDTEAFF.

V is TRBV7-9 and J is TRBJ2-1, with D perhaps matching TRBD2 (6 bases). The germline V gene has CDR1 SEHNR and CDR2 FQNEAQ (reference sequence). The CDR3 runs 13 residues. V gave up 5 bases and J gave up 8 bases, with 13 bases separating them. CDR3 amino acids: CASSRDSQDEQFF. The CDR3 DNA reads TGTGCCAGCAGCCGGGACTCCCAAGATGAGCAGTTCTTC.

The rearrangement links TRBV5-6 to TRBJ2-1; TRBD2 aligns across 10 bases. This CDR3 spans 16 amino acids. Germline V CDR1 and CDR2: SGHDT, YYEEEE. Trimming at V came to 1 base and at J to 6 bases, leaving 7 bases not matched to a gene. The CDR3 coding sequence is TGTGCCAGCAGCTTGTGGCTAGCGGGAGACGGCAATGAGCAGTTCTTC. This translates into CASSLWLAGDGNEQFF.

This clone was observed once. The CDR3 here is CASSEQGYTGELFF. The CDR3 region has the DNA TGTGCCAGCAGCGAGCAGGGTTACACCGGGGAGCTGTTTTTT. The chain links TRBV7-3 to TRBJ2-2, with a weak D call TRBD1 (5 bases). Trimming pared 5 bases from V and 3 bases from J, leaving 10 bases between. This CDR3 region has 14 residues. CDR1 SGHTA and CDR2 FQGTGA come from the germline V gene.

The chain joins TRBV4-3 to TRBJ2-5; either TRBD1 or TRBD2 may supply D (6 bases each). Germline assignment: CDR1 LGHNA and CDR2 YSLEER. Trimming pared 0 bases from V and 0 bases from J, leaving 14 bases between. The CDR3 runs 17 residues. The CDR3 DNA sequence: TGCGCCAGCAGCCAAGATCTGGGGGGCATGTACCAAGAGACCCAGTACTTC. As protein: CASSQDLGGMYQETQYF.

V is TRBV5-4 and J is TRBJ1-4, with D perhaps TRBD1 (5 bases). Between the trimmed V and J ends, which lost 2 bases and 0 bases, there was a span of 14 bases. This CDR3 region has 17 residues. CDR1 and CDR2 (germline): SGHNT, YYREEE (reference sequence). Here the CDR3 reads CASSFGGTPATNEKLFF. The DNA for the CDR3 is TGTGCCAGCAGCTTTGGGGGGACTCCTGCAACTAATGAAAAACTGTTTTTT.

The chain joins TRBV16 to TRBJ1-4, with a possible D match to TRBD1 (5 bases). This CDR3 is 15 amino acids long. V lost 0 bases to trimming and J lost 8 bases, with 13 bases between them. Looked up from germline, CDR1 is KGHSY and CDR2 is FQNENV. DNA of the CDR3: TGTGCCAGCAGCCAATCGGGGCAGGGAGGCGAAAAACTGTTTTTT. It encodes CASSQSGQGGEKLFF.